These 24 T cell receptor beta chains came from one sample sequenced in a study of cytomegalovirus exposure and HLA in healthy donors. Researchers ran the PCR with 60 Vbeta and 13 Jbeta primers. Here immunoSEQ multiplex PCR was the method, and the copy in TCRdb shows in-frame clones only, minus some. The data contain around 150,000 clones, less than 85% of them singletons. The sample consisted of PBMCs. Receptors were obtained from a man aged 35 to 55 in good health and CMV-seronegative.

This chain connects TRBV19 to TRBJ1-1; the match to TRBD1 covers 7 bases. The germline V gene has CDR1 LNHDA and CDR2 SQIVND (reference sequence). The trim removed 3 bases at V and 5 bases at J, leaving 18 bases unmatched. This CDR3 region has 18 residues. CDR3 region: CASSMWPRQGRTETEAFF. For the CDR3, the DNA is TGTGCCAGTAGTATGTGGCCCAGACAGGGACGGACGGAGACTGAAGCTTTCTTT.

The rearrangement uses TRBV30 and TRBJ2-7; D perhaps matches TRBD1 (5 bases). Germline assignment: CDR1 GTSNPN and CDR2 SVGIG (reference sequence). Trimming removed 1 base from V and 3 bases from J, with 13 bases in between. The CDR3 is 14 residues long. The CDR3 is CAWSEGAGYYEQYF. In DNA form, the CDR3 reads TGTGCCTGGAGTGAAGGGGCAGGCTACTACGAGCAGTACTTC.

This CDR3 is CASSSGQGSPLHF. DNA of the CDR3: TGTGCCAGCAGCTCCGGACAGGGTTCACCCCTCCACTTT. This chain connects TRBV27 to TRBJ1-6, with TRBD1 matching over 8 bases. The CDR3 is 13 residues long. Losses at the gene ends were 6 bases for V and 9 bases for J; bases not matched to a gene: 4. CDR1 MNHEY and CDR2 SMNVEV come from the germline V gene (reference sequence).

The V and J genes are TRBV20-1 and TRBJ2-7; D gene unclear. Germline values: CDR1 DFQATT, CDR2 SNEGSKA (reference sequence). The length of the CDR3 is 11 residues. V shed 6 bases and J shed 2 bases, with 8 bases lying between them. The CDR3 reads CSAADPYEQYF. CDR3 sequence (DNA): TGCAGTGCGGCCGATCCCTACGAGCAGTACTTC.

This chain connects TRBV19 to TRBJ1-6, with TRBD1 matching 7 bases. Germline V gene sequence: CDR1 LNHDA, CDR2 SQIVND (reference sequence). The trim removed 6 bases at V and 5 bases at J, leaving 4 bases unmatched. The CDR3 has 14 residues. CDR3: CASRGTAHNSPLHF. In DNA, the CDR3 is TGTGCCAGTAGAGGGACAGCTCATAATTCACCCCTCCACTTT.

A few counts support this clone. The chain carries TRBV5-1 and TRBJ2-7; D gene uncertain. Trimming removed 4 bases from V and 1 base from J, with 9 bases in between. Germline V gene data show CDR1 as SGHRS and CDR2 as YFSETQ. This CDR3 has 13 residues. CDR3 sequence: CASSGDLSYEQYF. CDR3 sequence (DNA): TGCGCCAGCAGCGGTGATCTATCCTACGAGCAGTACTTC.

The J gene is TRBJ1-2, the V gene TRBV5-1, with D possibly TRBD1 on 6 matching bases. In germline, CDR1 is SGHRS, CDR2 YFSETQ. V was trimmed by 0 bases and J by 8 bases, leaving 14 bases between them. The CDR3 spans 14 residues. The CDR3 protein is CASSLGNRVGGYTF. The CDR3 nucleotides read TGCGCCAGCAGCTTGGGGAACAGGGTAGGAGGCTACACCTTC. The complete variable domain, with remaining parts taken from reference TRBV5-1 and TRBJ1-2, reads KAGVTQTPRYLIKTRGQQVTLSCSPISGHRSVSWYQQTPGQGLQFLFEYFSETQRNKGNFPGRFSGRQFSNSRSEMNVSTLELGDSALYLCASSLGNRVGGYTFGSGTRLTVV.

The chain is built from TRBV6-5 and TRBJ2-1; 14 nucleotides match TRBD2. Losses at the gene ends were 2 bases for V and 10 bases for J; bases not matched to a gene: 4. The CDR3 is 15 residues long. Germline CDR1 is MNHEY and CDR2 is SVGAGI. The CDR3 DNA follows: TGTGCCAGCAGTTACCGAGGGACTAGCGGGGGAGAGCAGTTCTTC. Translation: CASSYRGTSGGEQFF.

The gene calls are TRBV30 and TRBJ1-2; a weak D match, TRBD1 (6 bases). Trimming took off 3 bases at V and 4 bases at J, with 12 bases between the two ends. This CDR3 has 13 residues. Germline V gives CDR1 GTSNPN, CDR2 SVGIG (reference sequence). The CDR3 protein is CAWREQGFYGYTF. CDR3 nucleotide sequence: TGTGCCTGGAGGGAACAGGGTTTCTATGGCTACACCTTC.

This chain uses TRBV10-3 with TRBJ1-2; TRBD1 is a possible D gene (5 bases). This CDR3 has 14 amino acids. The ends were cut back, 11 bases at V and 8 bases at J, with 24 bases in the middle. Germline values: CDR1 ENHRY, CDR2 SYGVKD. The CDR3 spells CAGRMDGGTGGYTF. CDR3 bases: TGTGCCGGCCGGATGGACGGTGGGACTGGCGGCTACACCTTC.

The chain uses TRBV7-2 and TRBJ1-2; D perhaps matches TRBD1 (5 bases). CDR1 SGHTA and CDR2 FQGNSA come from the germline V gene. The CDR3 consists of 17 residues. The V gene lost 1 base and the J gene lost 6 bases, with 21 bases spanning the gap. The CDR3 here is CASSLGGGEGRVHGYTF. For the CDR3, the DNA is TGTGCCAGCAGCTTAGGAGGAGGGGAGGGCAGGGTCCATGGCTACACCTTC. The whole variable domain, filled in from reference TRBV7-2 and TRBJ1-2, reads GAGVSQSPSNKVTEKGKDVELRCDPISGHTALYWYRQSLGQGLEFLIYFQGNSAPDKSGLPSDRFSAERTGGSVSTLTIQRTQQEDSAVYLCASSLGGGEGRVHGYTFGSGTRLTVV.

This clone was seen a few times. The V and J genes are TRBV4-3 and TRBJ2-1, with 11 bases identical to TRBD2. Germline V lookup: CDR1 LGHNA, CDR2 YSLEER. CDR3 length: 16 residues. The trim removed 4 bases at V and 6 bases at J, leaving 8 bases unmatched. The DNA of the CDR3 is TGCGCCAGCAGCCTCAAGGTGCTAGCGGGGGGCAATGAGCAGTTCTTC. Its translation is CASSLKVLAGGNEQFF.

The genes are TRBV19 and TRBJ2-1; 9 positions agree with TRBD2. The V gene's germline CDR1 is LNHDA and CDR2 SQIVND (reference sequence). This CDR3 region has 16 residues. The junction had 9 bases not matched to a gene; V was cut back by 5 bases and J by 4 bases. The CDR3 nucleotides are TGTGCCAGTAGTCCTCCCGGGGCGGGGGGGTACAATGAGCAGTTCTTC. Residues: CASSPPGAGGYNEQFF.

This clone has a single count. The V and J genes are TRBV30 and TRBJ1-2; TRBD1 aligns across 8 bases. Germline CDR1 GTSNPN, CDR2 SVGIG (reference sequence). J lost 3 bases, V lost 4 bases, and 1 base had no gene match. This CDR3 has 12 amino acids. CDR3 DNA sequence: TGTGCCTGGACACAGGGGGACTATGGCTACACCTTC. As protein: CAWTQGDYGYTF.

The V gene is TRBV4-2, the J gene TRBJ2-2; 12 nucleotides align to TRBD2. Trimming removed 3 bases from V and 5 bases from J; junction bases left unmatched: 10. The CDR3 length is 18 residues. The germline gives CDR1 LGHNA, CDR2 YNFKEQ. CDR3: CASSQSTSGGTGTGELFF. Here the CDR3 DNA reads TGTGCCAGCAGCCAGTCAACTAGCGGGGGGACGGGGACCGGGGAGCTGTTTTTT.

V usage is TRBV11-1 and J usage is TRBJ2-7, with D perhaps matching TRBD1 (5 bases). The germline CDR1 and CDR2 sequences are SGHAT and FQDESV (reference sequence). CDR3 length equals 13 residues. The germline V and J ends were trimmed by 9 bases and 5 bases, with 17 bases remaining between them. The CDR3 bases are TGTGCCAGTGATACGCCAGGGCTCAACGAGCAGTACTTC. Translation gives CASDTPGLNEQYF.

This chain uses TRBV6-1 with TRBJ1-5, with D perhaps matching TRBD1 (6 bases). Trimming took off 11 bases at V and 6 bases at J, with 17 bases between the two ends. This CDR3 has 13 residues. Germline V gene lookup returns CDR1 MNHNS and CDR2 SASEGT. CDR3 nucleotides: TGTGCCTCGTTACAGGGATCAGGTCAGCCCCAGCATTTT. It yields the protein CASLQGSGQPQHF.

The chain's CDR3 is CASSQTGGARTDTQYF. The CDR3 nucleotides read TGCGCCAGCAGCCAAACAGGGGGAGCTCGCACAGATACGCAGTATTTT. The rearrangement links TRBV4-1 to TRBJ2-3; the match to TRBD1 covers 8 bases. The V gene's germline CDR1 is MGHRA and CDR2 YSYEKL. V shed 2 bases and J 1 base; nucleotides not matched to a gene: 5. The length of the CDR3 is 16 residues.

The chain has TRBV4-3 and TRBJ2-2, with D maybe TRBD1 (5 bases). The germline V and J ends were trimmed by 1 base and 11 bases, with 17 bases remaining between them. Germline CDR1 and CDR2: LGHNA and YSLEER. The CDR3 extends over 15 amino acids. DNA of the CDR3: TGCGCCAGCAGCCAAGGTGTCACCTGGCGGACAGAGCTGTTTTTT. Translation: CASSQGVTWRTELFF.

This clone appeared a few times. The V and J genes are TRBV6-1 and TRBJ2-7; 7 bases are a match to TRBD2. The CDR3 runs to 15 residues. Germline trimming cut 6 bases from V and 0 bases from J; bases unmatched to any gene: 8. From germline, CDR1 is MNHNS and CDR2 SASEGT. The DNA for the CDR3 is TGTGCCAGCAGACGAGAGCGGGAAAGCTCCTACGAGCAGTACTTC. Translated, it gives CASRRERESSYEQYF.

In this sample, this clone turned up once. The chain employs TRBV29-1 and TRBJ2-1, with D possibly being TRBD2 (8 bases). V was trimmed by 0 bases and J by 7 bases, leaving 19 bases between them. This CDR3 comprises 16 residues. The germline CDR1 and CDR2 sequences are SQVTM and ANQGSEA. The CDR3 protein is CSVEDADRAGGNEQFF. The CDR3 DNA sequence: TGCAGCGTTGAAGATGCCGACAGGGCGGGGGGAAATGAGCAGTTCTTC.

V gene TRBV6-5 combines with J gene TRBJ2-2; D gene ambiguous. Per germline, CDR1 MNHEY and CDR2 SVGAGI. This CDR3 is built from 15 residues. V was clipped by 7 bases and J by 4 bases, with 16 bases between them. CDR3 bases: TGTGCCAGCACCGGAACTGATAGCCCCACCGGGGAGCTGTTTTTT. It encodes CASTGTDSPTGELFF.

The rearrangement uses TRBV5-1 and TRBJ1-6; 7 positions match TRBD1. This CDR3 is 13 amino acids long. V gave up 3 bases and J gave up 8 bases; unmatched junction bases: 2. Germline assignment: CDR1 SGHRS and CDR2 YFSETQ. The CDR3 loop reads CASSSGTDSPLHF. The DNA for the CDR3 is TGCGCCAGCAGCTCTGGGACAGATTCACCCCTCCACTTT.

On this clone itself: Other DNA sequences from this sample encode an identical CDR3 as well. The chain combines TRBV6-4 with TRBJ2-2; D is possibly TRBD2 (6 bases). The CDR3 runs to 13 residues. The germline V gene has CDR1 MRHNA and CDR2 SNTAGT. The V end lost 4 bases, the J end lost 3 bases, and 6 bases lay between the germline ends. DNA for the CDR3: TGTGCCAGCAGTGGGGGGGACACCGGGGAGCTGTTTTTT. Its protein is CASSGGDTGELFF.